The 17 T cell receptor beta chains presented below share a single source sample, sequenced in a study of shared clonotypes between healthy human individuals. Here immunoSEQ multiplex PCR was the method, and the copy in TCRdb shows in-frame clones only, minus some. The table includes around 2,000,000 clones, about 95% detected once. The naive CD8 fraction comprised CD45RO-negative cells positively selected for CCR7 and excluded terminally differentiated effector memory CD45RA+ cells. The sequencing input was naive CD8+ T cells sorted from blood. These receptors were taken from a man aged 18 to 30 in good health.

The genes are TRBV18 and TRBJ1-2; 8 bases map to TRBD1. This CDR3 region has 16 residues. Germline CDR1 is KGHSH and CDR2 is LQKENI. The V gene end was trimmed by 3 bases and the J gene end by 1 base; junction bases not matched to a gene: 7. This CDR3 is CASSPGQERFNYGYTF. The CDR3 DNA reads TGTGCCAGCTCACCGGGACAGGAACGATTTAACTATGGCTACACCTTC. Variable domain in full (rest from reference TRBV18 and TRBJ1-2): NAGVMQNPRHLVRRRGQEARLRCSPMKGHSHVYWYRQLPEEGLKFMVYLQKENIIDESGMPKERFSAEFPKEGPSILRIQQVVRGDSAAYFCASSPGQERFNYGYTFGSGTRLTVV.

In regard to this clone: Other DNA sequences in the sample encode the same CDR3. The V call is TRBV27, the J call TRBJ2-1; D is possibly TRBD2 (5 bases). This CDR3 has 13 amino acids. CDR1 and CDR2 (germline): MNHEY, SMNVEV (reference sequence). V gave up 0 bases and J gave up 5 bases, with 5 bases separating them. CDR3: CASSLSRDNEQFF. The CDR3 DNA is TGTGCCAGCAGTTTATCGAGGGACAATGAGCAGTTCTTC.

The rearrangement uses TRBV27 and TRBJ1-1; D is unclear. Trimming cost V 0 bases and J 9 bases, with 11 bases left between them. Germline V gene sequence: CDR1 MNHEY, CDR2 SMNVEV (reference sequence). The CDR3 length is 13 residues. The CDR3 loop reads CASSLSSKGQAFF. The CDR3 DNA follows: TGTGCCAGCAGTTTATCGAGTAAGGGCCAAGCTTTCTTT.

This clone appeared a single time. The chain couples TRBV4-1 to TRBJ1-2, with 8 bases matching TRBD1. CDR1 and CDR2 from the germline V gene are MGHRA and YSYEKL. The CDR3 spans 18 residues. J was trimmed by 4 bases and V by 0 bases; bases with no gene match: 13. This chain's CDR3 is CASSQDPYGGTGLYGYTF. The CDR3 nucleotides are TGCGCCAGCAGCCAAGATCCGTACGGCGGGACAGGCCTCTATGGCTACACCTTC.

This clone came up a few times. The J gene is TRBJ2-5, the V gene TRBV7-9, with no clear D. Germline CDR1 is SEHNR and CDR2 is FQNEAQ (reference sequence). The CDR3 covers 13 residues. The V and J ends lost 5 bases and 2 bases respectively, with 9 bases between them. In DNA, the CDR3 is TGTGCCAGCAGCCGTCGTACTCAAGAGACCCAGTACTTC. It specifies CASSRRTQETQYF.

This clone showed up just once. Within the sample, other DNA sequences also encode this same CDR3. The chain has TRBV5-1 and TRBJ2-1; 10 positions match TRBD2. Trimming at V came to 0 bases and at J to 4 bases, leaving 4 bases not matched to a gene. The CDR3 length is 16 residues. The germline CDR1 and CDR2 sequences are SGHRS and YFSETQ. CDR3 bases: TGCGCCAGCAGCTTGGAGGCTAGCGGGGGTTACAATGAGCAGTTCTTC. This codes for CASSLEASGGYNEQFF.

This clone was seen a single time. The chain combines TRBV5-4 with TRBJ1-2, with 9 bases fitting TRBD1. Per germline, CDR1 SGHNT and CDR2 YYREEE (reference sequence). V was pared by 6 bases and J by 7 bases, with 19 bases of the junction left unmatched. This CDR3 comprises 17 residues. DNA of the CDR3: TGTGCCAGCACCGACTTTAAGGGACAGGGAGTTGTCGGTGGCTACACCTTC. The encoded protein is CASTDFKGQGVVGGYTF.

This clone has only one observation. The chain uses TRBV7-6 and TRBJ2-2; TRBD2 matches at 11 bases. This CDR3 has 15 amino acids. With 5 bases clipped from V and 7 bases from J, the junction kept 6 bases outside the gene matches. Per germline, CDR1 SGHVS and CDR2 FNYEAQ. CDR3 in amino acids: CASSQTSGNNGELFF. CDR3 nucleotide sequence: TGTGCCAGCAGCCAGACTAGCGGGAATAACGGGGAGCTGTTTTTT.

Points on this clone: This may stem from a read error, because a much larger clone lies one nucleotide away. The sample holds other DNA sequences that translate to the same CDR3. The V and J genes are TRBV6-6 and TRBJ1-1; D uncertain. Germline lookup yields CDR1 MNHNY and CDR2 SVGAGI (reference sequence). CDR3 size: 11 residues. Trimming pared 3 bases from V and 4 bases from J, leaving 3 bases between. As DNA, the CDR3 is TGTGCCAGCAGTTATGGCACTGAAGCTTTCTTT. Translating gives CASSYGTEAFF.

This chain uses TRBV30 with TRBJ1-5; D is undetermined. The germline CDR1 and CDR2 sequences are GTSNPN and SVGIG (reference sequence). The CDR3 has 14 residues. The V end lost 7 bases, the J end lost 2 bases, and 15 bases lay between the germline ends. The CDR3 reads CALTTGPGNQPQHF. Here the CDR3 DNA reads TGTGCCTTGACGACGGGCCCTGGCAATCAGCCCCAGCATTTT. Full variable domain (rest looked up from reference TRBV30 and TRBJ1-5): SQTIHQWPATLVQPVGSPLSLECTVEGTSNPNLYWYRQAAGRGLQLLFYSVGIGQISSEVPQNLSASRPQDRQFILSSKKLLLSDSGFYLCALTTGPGNQPQHFGDGTRLSIL.

Of note for this clone: At one end, the junction sequence differs from germline, possibly due to a read error. The CDR3 is CASSLMSGYQPQHF. In DNA form, the CDR3 reads TGTGCTAGCAGCTTAATGTCCGGGTACCAGCCCCAGCATTTT. V and J are TRBV7-7 and TRBJ1-5; D unresolved. The CDR3 has 14 amino acids. Germline CDR1 is SSHAT and CDR2 is FNYEAQ (reference sequence).

The rearrangement links TRBV30 to TRBJ1-1; D ambiguous. This CDR3 has 14 amino acids. Germline loops: CDR1 GTSNPN, CDR2 SVGIG (reference sequence). V was trimmed by 2 bases and J by 1 base, leaving 11 bases between them. For the CDR3, the DNA is TGTGCCTGGAGTCACAGAACTGCGAACACTGAAGCTTTCTTT. Translated: CAWSHRTANTEAFF. Full variable domain (outside the CDR3, taken from reference TRBV30 and TRBJ1-1): SQTIHQWPATLVQPVGSPLSLECTVEGTSNPNLYWYRQAAGRGLQLLFYSVGIGQISSEVPQNLSASRPQDRQFILSSKKLLLSDSGFYLCAWSHRTANTEAFFGQGTRLTVV.

The chain has TRBV7-2 and TRBJ2-7, with D unresolved. The V end was cut by 2 bases, the J end by 7 bases, with 15 bases between. Per germline, CDR1 SGHTA and CDR2 FQGNSA. The length of the CDR3 is 14 residues. The CDR3 DNA reads as TGTGCCAGCAGCTTAAATCAGGAATTTGGGGAGCAGTACTTC. It specifies CASSLNQEFGEQYF.

The chain is built from TRBV7-9 and TRBJ1-2; D unresolved. The V end was cut by 1 base, the J end by 14 bases, with 11 bases between. CDR1 and CDR2 from the germline V gene are SEHNR and FQNEAQ (reference sequence). There are 11 residues in the CDR3. The CDR3 region has the DNA TGTGCCAGCAGCTTAGGCCCGGTGGTGACCTTC. It yields the protein CASSLGPVVTF.

V usage is TRBV5-1 and J usage is TRBJ2-2; D is uncertain. The length of the CDR3 is 14 residues. CDR1 and CDR2 (germline): SGHRS, YFSETQ. Trimming removed 0 bases at V and 5 bases at J, with 8 bases between. This chain's CDR3 is CASSLAPSTGELFF. In nucleotides, the CDR3 is TGCGCCAGCAGCTTGGCCCCTTCGACCGGGGAGCTGTTTTTT.

The V and J genes are TRBV4-1 and TRBJ2-2, with a tentative D call TRBD1 (5 bases). Between the trimmed V and J ends, which lost 3 bases and 5 bases, there was a span of 19 bases. The CDR3 length is 17 residues. Germline V gives CDR1 MGHRA, CDR2 YSYEKL. CDR3 residues: CASSHASDSLGTGELFF. In nucleotides, the CDR3 is TGCGCCAGCAGCCACGCCTCCGACAGCCTAGGGACCGGGGAGCTGTTTTTT.

The CDR3 protein is CASIKKANRAYEQYF. CDR3 DNA: TGTGCCAGCATCAAAAAAGCCAACAGGGCCTACGAGCAGTACTTC. J is TRBJ2-7 and V is TRBV27, with D perhaps matching TRBD1 (6 bases). Germline CDR1 MNHEY, CDR2 SMNVEV (reference sequence). V was cut by 7 bases and J by 2 bases, with 18 bases left in between. The CDR3 totals 15 residues.